Presented here are 4 T cell receptor beta chains from one specimen sequenced in a study of PD-L1 blockade in urothelial cancer. Profiled with immunoSEQ multiplex PCR; TCRdb holds only in-frame clones, not every one. The sample has approximately 58,000 clones; over 75% are singletons. Source: PBMCs, taken around atezolizumab (anti-PD-L1) treatment. These receptors all come from an older man with urothelial cancer.

The CDR3, as DNA: TGTGCCAGCAGTTACGGGACAGTCAACTACGAGCAGTACTTC. Protein product: CASSYGTVNYEQYF. V is TRBV7-2 and J is TRBJ2-7; 7 bases align to TRBD1. CDR3 size: 14 residues. From germline, CDR1 is SGHTA and CDR2 FQGNSA. V was pared by 6 bases and J by 3 bases, with 8 bases of the junction left unmatched.

The CDR3 loop is CASRSAGGPYYNEQFF. The CDR3 nucleotides are TGTGCCAGCAGATCAGCGGGAGGGCCGTACTACAATGAGCAGTTCTTC. The chain has TRBV2 and TRBJ2-1; 10 nucleotides match TRBD2. The CDR3 totals 16 residues. Germline V CDR1 and CDR2: SNHLY, FYNNEI. Trimming took 6 bases from V and 3 from J; bases not matched to a gene: 8.

This sequence joins TRBV5-1 and TRBJ2-4, with 10 bases lining up with TRBD1. Germline lookup yields CDR1 SGHRS and CDR2 YFSETQ. With V trimmed by 3 bases and J by 8 bases, 14 bases remained unmatched. The CDR3 spans 17 residues. CDR3 region: CASSSRPTGQGMDIQYF. The CDR3 DNA is TGCGCCAGCAGCTCCCGCCCAACGGGACAGGGGATGGACATTCAGTACTTC.

V is TRBV5-8 and J is TRBJ1-4, with D maybe TRBD1 (6 bases). V was pared by 5 bases and J by 5 bases, with 16 bases between. Germline CDR1 SGHTS, CDR2 YDEGEE. CDR3 length equals 15 residues. CDR3 bases: TGTGCCAGCAGATTTCCGGGACACCCGAATGAAAAACTGTTTTTT. Translated: CASRFPGHPNEKLFF.